This is a list of T cell receptor beta chains from one sample in a study of blood T cell repertoires in COVID-19. Profiled with immunoSEQ multiplex PCR; TCRdb holds only in-frame clones, not every one. The sample has under 250,000 clones; about 85% are singletons. The specimen sequenced was peripheral blood. The receptors originated from a woman aged 80 or older with acute or convalescent COVID-19. Both conserved end residues are part of each CDR3. A D gene is named only where the DNA matches it firmly. The listing skips clone size in some rows; elsewhere it reads once, few, many or a size class.

>TRBD1|NA|TRBJ2-2|TRBV5-8
CASSWRYRGPNTGELFF
TGTGCCAGCAGCTGGCGGTACAGGGGCCCTAACACCGGGGAGCTGTTTTTT
>NA|NA|TRBJ2-2|TRBV28
CASSQQTSATGELFF
TGTGCCAGCAGTCAACAGACTAGTGCCACCGGGGAGCTGTTTTTT
>NA|NA|TRBJ2-5|TRBV5-6
CASSTSSVQETQYF
TGTGCCAGCAGCACCTCTAGCGTACAAGAGACCCAGTACTTC
>TRBD2|NA|TRBJ2-1|TRBV5-4
CASSWRGGRNEQFF
TGTGCCAGCAGCTGGCGGGGGGGCCGAAATGAGCAGTTCTTC
>NA|NA|TRBJ2-7|TRBV18
CASSHKNPGQSFSYEQYF
TGTGCCAGCTCACACAAAAACCCGGGACAAAGTTTCTCCTACGAGCAGTACTTC
>NA|NA|TRBJ2-3|TRBV6-5
CASSYSGQSTQYF
TGTGCCAGCAGTTACTCTGGACAGTCTACGCAGTATTTT
>NA|NA|TRBJ1-5|TRBV2
CASSEASQGYQPQHF
TGTGCCAGCAGTGAAGCTTCGCAGGGCTATCAGCCCCAGCATTTT
>TRBD1|NA|TRBJ2-3|TRBV11-2
CASSLRDRGRFTDTQYF
TGTGCCAGCAGCCTCCGGGACAGGGGGCGTTTCACAGATACGCAGTATTTT
>TRBD2|NA|TRBJ2-7|TRBV28
CASSPLTAGGPYEQYF
TGTGCCAGCAGTCCGTTAACAGCGGGAGGGCCCTACGAGCAGTACTTC
>NA|NA|TRBJ2-7|TRBV30
CAWSARGPSFYEQYF
TGTGCCTGGAGTGCGCGGGGTCCCTCCTTCTACGAGCAGTACTTC
>TRBD2|once|TRBJ2-1|TRBV28
CASSDGTFEAGANEQFF
TGTGCCAGCAGCGACGGGACATTCGAAGCGGGGGCGAATGAGCAGTTCTTC
>TRBD2|NA|TRBJ2-1|TRBV6-2/TRBV6-3
CASSPDFSGRGYNEQFF
TGTGCCAGCAGCCCCGACTTTAGCGGGAGGGGGTACAATGAGCAGTTCTTC
>NA|few|TRBJ1-4|TRBV5-1
CASSLNPKRTNEKLFF
TGCGCCAGCAGCTTGAACCCGAAGAGAACTAATGAAAAACTGTTTTTT
>TRBD1|NA|TRBJ1-1|TRBV4-1
CASSQGQGANTEAFF
TGCGCCAGCAGCCAAGGACAGGGAGCGAACACTGAAGCTTTCTTT